The T cell receptor (beta chain) described here comes from a study of fetal regulatory T cell absence and autoimmunity. Study-wide background: IPEX patients had exocrine pancreas autoimmunity without clinical diabetes.

CDR3 length: 15 residues. The V end lost 0 bases, the J end lost 5 bases, and 15 bases lay between the germline ends. Germline lookup yields CDR1 SGHRS and CDR2 YFSETQ. Concerning this clone itself: Its antigen is unidentified.

Only in-frame clones appear in the TCRdb table, and some are missing; sequencing was by immunoSEQ multiplex PCR. The sample includes around 100,000 clones, 72% of them seen just once. Study-level points and caveats: Oligoclonal TCR enrichment in pancreas over cord blood reached over 90-fold for some clones. The oligoclonal enrichment was interpreted as supporting antigen-driven pancreatic autoimmunity before birth in IPEX syndrome.

The receptor's source is a male donor with IPEX syndrome. Specimen: pancreas tissue. The chain is built from TRBV5-1 and TRBJ2-7; TRBD2 is a possible D gene (6 bases). CDR3 bases: TGCGCCAGCAGCTTGGAATCGGGACTCCAGGACGAGCAGTACTTC. Translated, it gives CASSLESGLQDEQYF. The full variable domain, completed using reference TRBV5-1 and TRBJ2-7, is KAGVTQTPRYLIKTRGQQVTLSCSPISGHRSVSWYQQTPGQGLQFLFEYFSETQRNKGNFPGRFSGRQFSNSRSEMNVSTLELGDSALYLCASSLESGLQDEQYFGPGTRLTVT.